The rows below give T cell receptor beta chains drawn from one sample of a study of regulatory T cells in long-lasting Graves disease. TCRdb reprocessed the multiplex PCR reads via MiXCR and lists one record per CDR3 protein. Of around 470,000 distinct CDR3 sequences listed, 12% to 15% are singletons. Separately, the same data were catalogued under a study of T cells in Graves' hyperthyroidism and ophthalmopathy.

The sequenced sample was peripheral blood mononuclear cells (PBMCs), obtained at new diagnosis, from a patient treated with antithyroid drugs. All receptors derive from a woman between 45 and 65 years old with Graves disease. Both conserved end residues are part of each CDR3. The order of the fields is J gene, V gene, D gene, clone size, CDR3 protein. A D gene is named only where the DNA matches it firmly. Rows give clone size only sometimes, using once, few, many, or a class for an expanded clone.

TRBJ1-2 | TRBV2 | - | - | CASSDSGNYGYTF
TRBJ2-6 | TRBV12-3/TRBV12-4 | TRBD2 | many | CASSPGGSGANVLTF
TRBJ2-3 | TRBV5-1 | - | many | CASSLGHSTDTQYF
TRBJ2-5 | TRBV30 | TRBD1 | many | CARSRTGLKETQYF
TRBJ1-2 | TRBV6-5 | - | many | CASSYGVNDYGYTF
TRBJ1-1 | TRBV29-1 | - | many | CSVAGAVDTEAFF
TRBJ1-5 | TRBV2 | TRBD1 | many | CASRRTGASYYSNQPQHF
TRBJ2-3 | TRBV20-1 | TRBD2 | many | CSARELAVTDTQYF
TRBJ2-7 | TRBV20-1 | TRBD2 | many | CSASRGGGLYEQYF
TRBJ2-5 | TRBV25-1 | - | few | CASSEISGGQETQYF
TRBJ1-4 | TRBV29-1 | TRBD1 | many | CSVEVDRDEKLFF
TRBJ2-7 | TRBV19 | - | few | CASSPRHLEYYEQYF
TRBJ2-1 | TRBV28 | TRBD2 | many | CASSLLRREGYNEQFF
TRBJ1-2 | TRBV2 | TRBD1 | many | CASIGQGAGYGYTF
TRBJ1-2 | TRBV19 | - | - | CASGGILTPNYGYTF
TRBJ2-1 | TRBV7-3 | - | - | CASSLTMSSYNEQFF
TRBJ2-1 | TRBV28 | - | many | CASSHNNEQFF
TRBJ2-5 | TRBV27 | - | many | CASSLRPGIQETQYF
TRBJ2-5 | TRBV7-9 | - | - | CASSSLQRETQYF
TRBJ2-1 | TRBV18 | - | few | CASSPITGSDEQFF
TRBJ1-5 | TRBV10-3 | TRBD1 | few | CAISGDRGRGSPQHF
TRBJ2-1 | TRBV5-1 | TRBD2 | many | CASSLDPSGGRNEQFF
TRBJ1-1 | TRBV28 | - | many | CASSLARVGSEAFF
TRBJ2-7 | TRBV18 | - | many | CASSRGESDEQYF
TRBJ1-3 | TRBV4-1 | TRBD1 | - | CASSQETTGTGNTIYF
TRBJ2-1 | TRBV6-1 | TRBD2 | many | CASSARTSGNNEQFF
TRBJ1-5 | TRBV29-1 | - | many | CSVEVTQRYSNQPQHF
TRBJ2-3 | TRBV4-1 | - | - | CASSQLRGLDTQYF
TRBJ2-1 | TRBV5-1 | - | few | CASSLAASLEQFF
TRBJ1-5 | TRBV6-5 | - | few | CASSYPLYRVNQPQHF
TRBJ1-4 | TRBV14 | TRBD1 | - | CASSHGTGGKLFF
TRBJ2-7 | TRBV6-5 | TRBD1 | few | CASSSSSTGIYEQYF
TRBJ2-2 | TRBV10-3 | TRBD2 | many | CAISESSGSQNTGELFF
TRBJ2-3 | TRBV20-1 | - | many | CSARGLGLLTDTQYF
TRBJ2-1 | TRBV7-6 | - | - | CASSLRRTDFLSYNEQFF
TRBJ2-2 | TRBV2 | - | few | CASSVLENTGELFF
TRBJ1-1 | TRBV7-8 | - | - | CASSLNQGEVTEAFF
TRBJ2-1 | TRBV6-1 | TRBD2 | - | CASRTTGTSGSPTTNEQFF
TRBJ1-2 | TRBV2 | - | many | CASIAVRLLIGYTF
TRBJ2-7 | TRBV28 | - | many | CASSSLVGREQYF
TRBJ2-2 | TRBV19 | - | - | CASSARQDTGELFF
TRBJ2-7 | TRBV6-1 | - | many | CASGGGPNSYEQYF
TRBJ1-4 | TRBV18 | - | few | CASSPYTGYNEKLFF
TRBJ1-2 | TRBV27 | - | many | CASSLFHSGVYNYGYTF
TRBJ2-7 | TRBV20-1 | - | - | CSATGLTADFHYEQYF
TRBJ2-1 | TRBV18 | - | - | CAGSPRGYSYNEQFF
TRBJ1-2 | TRBV5-1 | - | few | CASSLTGSDYGYTF
TRBJ2-7 | TRBV19 | TRBD2 | few | CASSDRSPGLAGAYEQYF
TRBJ2-1 | TRBV29-1 | TRBD2 | - | CSALAGVYNEQFF
TRBJ2-3 | TRBV29-1 | TRBD1 | few | CSVEEAGTGVDTQYF
TRBJ2-5 | TRBV5-1 | - | many | CASSLAGQPQETQYF
TRBJ1-4 | TRBV28 | - | few | CASRPQGRHEKLFF
TRBJ2-1 | TRBV18 | - | many | CASSPGRSLNEQFF